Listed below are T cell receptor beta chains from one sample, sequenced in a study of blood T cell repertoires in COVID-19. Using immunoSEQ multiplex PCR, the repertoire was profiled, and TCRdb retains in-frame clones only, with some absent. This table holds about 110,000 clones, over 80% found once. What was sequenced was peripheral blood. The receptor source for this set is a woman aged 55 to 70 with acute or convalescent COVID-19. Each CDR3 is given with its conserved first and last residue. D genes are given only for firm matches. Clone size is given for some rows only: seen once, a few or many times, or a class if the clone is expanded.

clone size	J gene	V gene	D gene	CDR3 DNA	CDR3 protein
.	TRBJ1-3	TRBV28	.	TGTGCCAGCACTCTGGCCCACCGAAACACCATATATTTT	CASTLAHRNTIYF
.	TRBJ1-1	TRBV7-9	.	TGTGCCAGCAGCTTAGAGGAGGGCGCGGGAGCTTTCTTT	CASSLEEGAGAFF
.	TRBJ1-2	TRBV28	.	TGTGCCAGCAGTTCCGCCTCGCGGGGGGGTGGCTACACCTTC	CASSSASRGGGYTF
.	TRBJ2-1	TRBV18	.	TGTGCCAGCTCACCACCTACGACAGGCGGCGGGCATGAGCAGTTCTTC	CASSPPTTGGGHEQFF
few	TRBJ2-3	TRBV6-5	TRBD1	TGTGCCAGCAGCCGACAGGGGGCAGATACGCAGTATTTT	CASSRQGADTQYF
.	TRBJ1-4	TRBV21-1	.	TGTGCCAGCAGCAAATCAGCGGAGGCCGAAAAACTGTTTTTT	CASSKSAEAEKLFF
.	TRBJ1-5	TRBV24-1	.	TGTGCCACCAGTCCGCGAGGATATAGCAATCAGCCCCAGCATTTT	CATSPRGYSNQPQHF
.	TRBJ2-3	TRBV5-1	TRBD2	TGCGCCAGCAGCTTGAGACTAGCGGTCCTACGGGGAGATACGCAGTATTTT	CASSLRLAVLRGDTQYF
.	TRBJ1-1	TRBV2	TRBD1	TGTGCCAGCAGGAACAGGGGGCCGGGAAACACTGAAGCTTTCTTT	CASRNRGPGNTEAFF
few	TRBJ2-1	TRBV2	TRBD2	TGTGCCAGCAGTAGGGGAGTAGGCGGGAGGAGGAATGAGCAGTTCTTC	CASSRGVGGRRNEQFF
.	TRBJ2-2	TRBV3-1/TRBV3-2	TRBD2	TGTGCCAGCAGTTCGATGGGACTATTCACCGGGGAGCTGTTTTTT	CASSSMGLFTGELFF
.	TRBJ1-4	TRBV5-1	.	TGCGCCAGCAGCTTAGGGGACTCATATGAAAAACTGTTTTTT	CASSLGDSYEKLFF
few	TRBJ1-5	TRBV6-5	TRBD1	TGTGCCCACGAGGAGGGGGCTGGGAGCAATCAGCCCCAGCATTTT	CAHEEGAGSNQPQHF
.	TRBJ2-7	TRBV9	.	TGTGCCAGCAGCGTTGATTTCGGGAACTACGAGCAGTACTTC	CASSVDFGNYEQYF
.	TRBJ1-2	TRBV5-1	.	TGCGCCAGCAGCCCAGCAGGGGAAACTAACTATGGCTACACCTTC	CASSPAGETNYGYTF
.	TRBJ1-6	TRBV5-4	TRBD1	TGTGCCAGCAGCTTCCGGACAGGGAGGTTAAATTCACCCCTCCACTTT	CASSFRTGRLNSPLHF
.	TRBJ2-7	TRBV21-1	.	TGTGCCAGCACCCGTCGAAATCGGACAGGGAAACACTACGAGCAGTACTTC	CASTRRNRTGKHYEQYF
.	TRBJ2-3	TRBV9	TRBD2	TGTGCCAGCAGCGCCGGTAGCGGGAGCACAGATACGCAGTATTTT	CASSAGSGSTDTQYF
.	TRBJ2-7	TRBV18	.	TGTGCCAGCTCACTAACAGACTCCTACGAGCAGTACTTC	CASSLTDSYEQYF
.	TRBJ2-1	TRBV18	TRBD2	TGTGCCAGCTCAACCCGGACTAGCGGGAGTTGGTATGAGCAGTTCTTC	CASSTRTSGSWYEQFF
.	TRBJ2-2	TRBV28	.	TGTGCCAGCAGTCTTCCGGGCACCGGGGAGCTGTTTTTT	CASSLPGTGELFF
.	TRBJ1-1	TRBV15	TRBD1	TGTGCCACCAGCAGAGATGGGGACAGGGCGGACGCTGAAGCTTTCTTT	CATSRDGDRADAEAFF
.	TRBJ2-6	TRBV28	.	TGTGCCAGCATACAGGCGACCTCTGGGGCCAACGTCCTGACTTTC	CASIQATSGANVLTF
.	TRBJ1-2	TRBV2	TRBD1	TGTGCCAGCAGTGATTCAGGACAGGGTATCTATGGCTACACCTTC	CASSDSGQGIYGYTF